This T cell receptor beta chain was recovered during a study of memory CD4+ T cells and cytomegalovirus serostatus. Single viable CD3+CD4+CD8-CD45RO+ cells were sorted as the memory CD4+ T cells. The sample holds a few counts of this clone. Produced via immunoSEQ multiplex PCR; TCRdb's table is partial and in-frame only. The sample contains more than 45,000 clones, about 70% of which appear only once. V was shortened by 0 bases and J by 4 bases, with 7 bases between the two germline ends. The CDR3 is 13 amino acids. Germline CDR1 reads SQVTM; CDR2 reads ANQGSEA. V usage is TRBV29-1 and J usage is TRBJ2-1; unclear D gene. Material: memory CD4+ T cells from blood. The receptor was derived from an adult in good health and CMV-seropositive. CDR3 sequence (DNA): TGCAGCGTTGAAGATCTCAAGTACAATGAGCAGTTCTTC. Protein product: CSVEDLKYNEQFF.